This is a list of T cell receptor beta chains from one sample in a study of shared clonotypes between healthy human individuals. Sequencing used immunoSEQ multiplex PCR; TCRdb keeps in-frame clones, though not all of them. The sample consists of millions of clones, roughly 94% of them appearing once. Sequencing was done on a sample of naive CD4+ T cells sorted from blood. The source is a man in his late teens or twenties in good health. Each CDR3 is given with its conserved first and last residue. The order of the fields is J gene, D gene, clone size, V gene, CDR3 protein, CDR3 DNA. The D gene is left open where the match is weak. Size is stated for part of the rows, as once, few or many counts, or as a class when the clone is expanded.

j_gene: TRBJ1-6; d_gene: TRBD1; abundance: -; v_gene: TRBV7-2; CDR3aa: CASSITGDYNSPLHF; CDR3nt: TGTGCCAGCAGCATTACAGGGGATTATAATTCACCCCTCCACTTT
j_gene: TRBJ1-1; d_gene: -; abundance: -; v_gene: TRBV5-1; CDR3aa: CASSLEGRGTFF; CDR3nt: TGCGCCAGCAGCCTGGAGGGCAGGGGTACTTTCTTT
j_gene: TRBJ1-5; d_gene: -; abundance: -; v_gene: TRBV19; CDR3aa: CASEQKTNQPQHF; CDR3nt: TGTGCCAGTGAACAGAAAACGAATCAGCCCCAGCATTTT
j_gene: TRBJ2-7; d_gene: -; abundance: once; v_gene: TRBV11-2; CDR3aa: CASSLYRDGSYEQYF; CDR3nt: TGTGCCAGCAGCCTGTACCGGGACGGTTCCTACGAGCAGTACTTC
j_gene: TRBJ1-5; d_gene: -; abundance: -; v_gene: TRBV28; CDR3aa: CASTEPRVGQPQHF; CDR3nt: TGTGCCAGCACCGAGCCCAGGGTGGGTCAGCCCCAGCATTTT
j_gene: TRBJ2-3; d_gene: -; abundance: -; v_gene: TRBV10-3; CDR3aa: CAIRGGGIADTQYF; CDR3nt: TGTGCCATCAGGGGAGGAGGGATAGCAGATACGCAGTATTTT
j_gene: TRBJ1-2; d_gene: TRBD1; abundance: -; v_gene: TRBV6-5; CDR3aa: CASSSGQWGYTF; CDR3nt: TGTGCCAGCAGCTCGGGACAGTGGGGCTACACCTTC
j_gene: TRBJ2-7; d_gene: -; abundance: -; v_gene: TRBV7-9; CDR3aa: CASSLGLEPYEQYF; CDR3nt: TGTGCCAGCAGCTTAGGGTTGGAACCCTACGAGCAGTACTTC
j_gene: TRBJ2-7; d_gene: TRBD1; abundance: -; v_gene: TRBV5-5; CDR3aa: CASSSTGTGGNEQYF; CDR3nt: TGTGCCAGCAGTTCTACCGGGACAGGAGGTAACGAGCAGTACTTC
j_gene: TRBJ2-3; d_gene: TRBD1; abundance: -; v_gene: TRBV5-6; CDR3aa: CATQGAGTDTQYF; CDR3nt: TGTGCCACACAGGGGGCCGGGACAGATACGCAGTATTTT
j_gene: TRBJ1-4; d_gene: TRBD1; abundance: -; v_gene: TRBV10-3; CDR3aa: CAIRPGQGGEKLFF; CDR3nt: TGTGCCATCAGACCAGGACAGGGTGGGGAAAAACTGTTTTTT
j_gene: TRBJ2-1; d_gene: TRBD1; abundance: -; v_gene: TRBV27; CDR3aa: CASSYRDRGYNEQFF; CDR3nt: TGTGCCAGCAGTTACCGGGACAGGGGTTACAATGAGCAGTTCTTC
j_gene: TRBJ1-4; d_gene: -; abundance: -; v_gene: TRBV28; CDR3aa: CASSSPATAEKLFF; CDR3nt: TGTGCCAGCAGTTCTCCAGCAACGGCTGAAAAACTGTTTTTT
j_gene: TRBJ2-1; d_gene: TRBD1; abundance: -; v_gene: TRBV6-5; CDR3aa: CASSHGQGEQFF; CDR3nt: TGTGCCAGCAGTCATGGACAGGGTGAGCAGTTCTTC
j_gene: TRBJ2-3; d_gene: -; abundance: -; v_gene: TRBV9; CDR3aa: CASSPPTYSFADTQYF; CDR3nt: TGTGCCAGCAGCCCTCCGACCTATTCATTTGCAGATACGCAGTATTTT
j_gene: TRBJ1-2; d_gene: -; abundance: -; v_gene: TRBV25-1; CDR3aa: CASSESRLKQGRSGYTF; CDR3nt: TGTGCCAGCAGTGAATCTCGGCTTAAACAGGGACGCAGTGGCTACACCTTC
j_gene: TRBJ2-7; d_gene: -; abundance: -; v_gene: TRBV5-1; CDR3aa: CASGRDPTYEQYF; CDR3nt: TGCGCCAGCGGACGAGACCCTACCTACGAGCAGTACTTC